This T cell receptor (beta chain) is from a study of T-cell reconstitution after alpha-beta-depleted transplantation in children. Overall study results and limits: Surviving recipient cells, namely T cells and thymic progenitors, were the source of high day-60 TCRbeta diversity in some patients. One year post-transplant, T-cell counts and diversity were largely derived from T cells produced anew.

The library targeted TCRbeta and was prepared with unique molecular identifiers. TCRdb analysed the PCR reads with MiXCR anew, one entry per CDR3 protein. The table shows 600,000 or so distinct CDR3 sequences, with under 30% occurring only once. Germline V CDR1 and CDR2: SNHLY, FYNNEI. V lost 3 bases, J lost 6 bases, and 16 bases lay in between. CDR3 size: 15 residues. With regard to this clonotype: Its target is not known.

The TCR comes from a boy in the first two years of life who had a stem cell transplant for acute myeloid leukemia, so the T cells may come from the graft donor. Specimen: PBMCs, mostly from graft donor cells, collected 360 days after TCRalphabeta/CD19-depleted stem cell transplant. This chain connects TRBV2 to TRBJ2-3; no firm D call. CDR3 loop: CASSERHPSQDTQYF. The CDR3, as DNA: TGTGCCAGCAGTGAGAGACACCCGAGCCAGGATACGCAGTATTTT.